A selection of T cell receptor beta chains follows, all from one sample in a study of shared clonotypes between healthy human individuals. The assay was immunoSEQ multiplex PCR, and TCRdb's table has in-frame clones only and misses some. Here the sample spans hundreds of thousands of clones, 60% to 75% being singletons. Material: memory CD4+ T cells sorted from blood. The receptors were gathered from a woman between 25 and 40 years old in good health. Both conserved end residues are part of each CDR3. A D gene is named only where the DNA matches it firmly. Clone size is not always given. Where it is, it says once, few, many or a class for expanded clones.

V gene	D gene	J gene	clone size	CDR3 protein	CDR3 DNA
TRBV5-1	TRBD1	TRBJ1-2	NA	CASSLQGAGGYTF	TGCGCCAGCAGCTTACAGGGGGCCGGTGGCTACACCTTC
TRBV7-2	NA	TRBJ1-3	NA	CASSPYVVGNTIYF	TGTGCCAGCAGCCCCTACGTTGTGGGAAACACCATATATTTT
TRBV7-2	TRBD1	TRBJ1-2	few	CASSLGTGANYGYTF	TGTGCCAGCAGCCTAGGGACAGGCGCTAACTATGGCTACACCTTC
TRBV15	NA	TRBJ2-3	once	CATSRVQFPLVTQYF	TGTGCCACCAGCAGAGTACAGTTCCCTTTAGTGACGCAGTATTTT
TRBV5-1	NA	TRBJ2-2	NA	CASREAANTGELFF	TGCGCCAGCAGAGAAGCGGCGAACACCGGGGAGCTGTTTTTT
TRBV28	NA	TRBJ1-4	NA	CASSPGARFRLFF	TGTGCCAGCAGTCCCGGGGCGAGATTTCGACTGTTTTTT
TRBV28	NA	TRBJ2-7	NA	CASRSQQSSYEQYF	TGTGCCAGCAGATCCCAACAGAGCTCCTACGAGCAGTACTTC
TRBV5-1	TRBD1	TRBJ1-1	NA	CASRRDREAEAFF	TGCGCCAGCAGACGTGACAGGGAAGCTGAAGCTTTCTTT
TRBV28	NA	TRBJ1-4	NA	CASRPPRRGRAENEKLFF	TGTGCCAGCAGACCCCCCCGCCGCGGGCGGGCGGAAAATGAAAAACTGTTTTTT
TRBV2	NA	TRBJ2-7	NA	CASSMGSGAYEQYF	TGTGCCAGCAGCATGGGATCCGGGGCCTACGAGCAGTACTTC
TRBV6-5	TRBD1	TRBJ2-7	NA	CASSAGGALYEQYF	TGTGCCAGCAGTGCAGGGGGCGCGTTATACGAGCAGTACTTC
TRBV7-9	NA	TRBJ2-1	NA	CASSLDRYNEQFF	TGTGCCAGCAGCCTCGACAGATACAATGAGCAGTTCTTC
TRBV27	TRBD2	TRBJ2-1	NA	CASSPNGGREGQFF	TGTGCCAGCAGTCCAAACGGAGGGCGGGAGGGGCAGTTCTTC
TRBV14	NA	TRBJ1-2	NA	CASSHKAGDYGYTF	TGTGCCAGCAGCCACAAAGCCGGTGACTATGGCTACACCTTC
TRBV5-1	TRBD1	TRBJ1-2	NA	CASSINRGLDGYTF	TGCGCCAGCAGCATAAACAGGGGTTTGGATGGCTACACCTTC
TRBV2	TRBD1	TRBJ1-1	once	CASSEAGTGGLGNTEAFF	TGTGCCAGCAGTGAAGCGGGGACAGGGGGCTTGGGGAACACTGAAGCTTTCTTT
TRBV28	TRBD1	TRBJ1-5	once	CASSFRQGRQPQHF	TGTGCCAGCAGTTTTAGACAGGGTCGACAGCCCCAGCATTTT
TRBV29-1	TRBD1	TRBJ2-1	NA	CSARTGQLGNEQFF	TGCAGCGCTCGGACAGGACAGCTGGGCAATGAGCAGTTCTTC
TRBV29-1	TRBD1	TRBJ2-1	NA	CSGVGTVGNEQFF	TGCAGCGGGGTGGGGACAGTCGGTAATGAGCAGTTCTTC
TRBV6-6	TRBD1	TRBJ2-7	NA	CASSRGGDRGLAYF	TGTGCCAGCAGCCGGGGCGGGGACAGGGGGCTTGCGTACTTC
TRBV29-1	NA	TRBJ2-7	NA	CSVGGGNSYEQYF	TGCAGCGTTGGGGGCGGGAACTCCTACGAGCAGTACTTC
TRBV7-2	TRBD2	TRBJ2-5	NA	CASSLKRESLGETQYF	TGTGCCAGCAGTTTAAAGCGGGAGTCTTTGGGAGAGACCCAGTACTTC
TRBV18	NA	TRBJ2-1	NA	CASSPPSGPYNEQFF	TGTGCCAGCTCCCCTCCAAGCGGCCCCTACAATGAGCAGTTCTTC
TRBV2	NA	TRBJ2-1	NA	CASSAISRAGGNEQFF	TGTGCCAGCTCTGCTATCTCAAGGGCCGGTGGTAATGAGCAGTTCTTC
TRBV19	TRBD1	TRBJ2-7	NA	CASSLSDRAPSYEQYF	TGTGCCAGTAGTTTGTCCGACAGGGCCCCGTCCTACGAGCAGTACTTC
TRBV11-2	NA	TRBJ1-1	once	CASSLVVGGTEAFF	TGTGCCAGCAGCTTAGTTGTAGGGGGCACTGAAGCTTTCTTT
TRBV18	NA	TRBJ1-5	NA	CASSVQGRSNQPQHF	TGTGCCAGCTCAGTACAGGGCCGTAGCAATCAGCCCCAGCATTTT
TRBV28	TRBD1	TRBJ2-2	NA	CASSPSQGVTGELFF	TGTGCCAGCAGTCCGTCTCAGGGGGTCACCGGGGAGCTGTTTTTT
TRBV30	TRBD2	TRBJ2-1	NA	CAWRPGRAPEQFF	TGTGCCTGGAGACCCGGGAGGGCCCCGGAGCAGTTCTTC
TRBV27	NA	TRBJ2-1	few	CASSLWVGGSSYNEQFF	TGTGCCAGCAGTTTATGGGTGGGGGGAAGCTCCTACAATGAGCAGTTCTTC
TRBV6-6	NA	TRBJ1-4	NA	CASSYTGTTNEKLFF	TGTGCCAGCAGTTACACCGGGACAACTAATGAAAAACTGTTTTTT
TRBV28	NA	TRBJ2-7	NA	CASSLSPLDPHPEQYF	TGTGCCAGCAGTTTATCCCCACTGGACCCGCACCCCGAGCAGTACTTC
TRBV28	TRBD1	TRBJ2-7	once	CASSLPPDQGAFEYF	TGTGCCAGCAGTTTACCGCCAGACCAGGGGGCGTTTGAGTACTTC
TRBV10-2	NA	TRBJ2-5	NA	CASSDKLRAQYF	TGCGCCAGCAGCGATAAACTTAGGGCCCAGTACTTC
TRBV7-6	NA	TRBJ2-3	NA	CASSLDEGMGYTQYF	TGTGCCAGCAGCCTAGACGAAGGCATGGGGTATACGCAGTATTTT
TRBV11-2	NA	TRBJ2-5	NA	CASSLGLEETQYF	TGTGCCAGCAGCTTAGGTTTAGAAGAGACCCAGTACTTC
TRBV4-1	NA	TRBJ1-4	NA	CASSQDRLNEKLFF	TGCGCCAGCAGCCAAGACAGGCTTAATGAAAAACTGTTTTTT
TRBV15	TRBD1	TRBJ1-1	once	CATSRGQGNTEAFF	TGTGCCACCAGCAGAGGACAGGGCAACACTGAAGCTTTCTTT
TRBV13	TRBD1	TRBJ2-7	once	CASSIDRGISYEQYF	TGTGCCAGCAGCATCGACAGGGGGATCTCCTACGAGCAGTACTTC
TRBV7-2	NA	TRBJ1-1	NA	CASSGISIRGLNTEAFF	TGTGCCAGCAGCGGGATATCTATTAGGGGGTTGAACACTGAAGCTTTCTTT
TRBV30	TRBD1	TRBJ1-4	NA	CAWSPRDRGQTNEKLFF	TGTGCCTGGAGCCCCAGGGACAGGGGGCAAACTAATGAAAAACTGTTTTTT
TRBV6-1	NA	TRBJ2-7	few	CASSEQLSYEQYF	TGTGCCAGCAGTGAACAGCTCTCCTACGAGCAGTACTTC